A selection of T cell receptor beta chains follows, all from one sample in a study of T cell responses to AZD1222 COVID-19 vaccine. Using immunoSEQ multiplex PCR, the repertoire was profiled, and TCRdb retains in-frame clones only, with some absent. The sample lists some 140,000 clones, more than 85% seen once, with around 5% in the top ten. Sample: peripheral blood, taken on day 0 of AZD1222 vaccination. These receptors all come from an adult in good health. Each CDR3 is given with its conserved first and last residue. D genes are given only for firm matches. Only some rows state a clone size, as once, few, many or a class for expanded clones.

D gene,clone size,V gene,J gene,CDR3 DNA,CDR3 protein
TRBD2,.,TRBV27,TRBJ2-7,TGTGCCAGCAGCCCTCAGACCCCAGCGGGAGTGAGCGAGCAGTACTTC,CASSPQTPAGVSEQYF
.,.,TRBV6-6,TRBJ1-1,TGTGCCAGCAGTTTGGACTCAAACACTGAAGCTTTCTTT,CASSLDSNTEAFF
.,.,TRBV18,TRBJ2-1,TGTGCCAGCTCACCATTAGTTCGCACTACCTACAATGAGCAGTTCTTC,CASSPLVRTTYNEQFF
.,.,TRBV7-9,TRBJ1-4,TGTGCCAGCAGCCCGCGACGGACAGACGGTTACGAAAAACTGTTTTTT,CASSPRRTDGYEKLFF
TRBD2,.,TRBV4-1,TRBJ2-7,TGCGCCAGCAGCCAATGGACTAGCGGGGGGTCCTACGAGCAGTACTTC,CASSQWTSGGSYEQYF
.,.,TRBV2,TRBJ1-5,TGTGCCAGCCAAATCCCGGACGGTAGCGGGCAGCCCCAGCATTTT,CASQIPDGSGQPQHF
.,.,TRBV7-9,TRBJ1-2,TGTGCCAGCTGGTCGGGAGCGGGGTATGGCTACACCTTC,CASWSGAGYGYTF
TRBD1,.,TRBV28,TRBJ1-4,TGTGCCAGCAGTTTGTCTGGGACAGGGGTCGAAAAACTGTTTTTT,CASSLSGTGVEKLFF
.,once,TRBV5-1,TRBJ2-3,TGCGCCAGCAGCTCCCAGCTCACAGATACGCAGTATTTT,CASSSQLTDTQYF
TRBD2,.,TRBV5-1,TRBJ2-7,TGCGCCAGCAGCCTTAGCGGGGGAAGCTACGAGCAGTACTTC,CASSLSGGSYEQYF
TRBD2,.,TRBV11-3,TRBJ2-3,TGTGCCAGCAGCTTAGGACTAGCGGGGACAACAGATACGCAGTATTTT,CASSLGLAGTTDTQYF
.,.,TRBV7-9,TRBJ2-7,TGTGCCAGCAGCCCCAGAGAAGGCGCGTGGGGGGAGCAGTACTTC,CASSPREGAWGEQYF
.,.,TRBV27,TRBJ2-3,TGTGCCAGCAGTTCCCATGGCACAGATACGCAGTATTTT,CASSSHGTDTQYF
.,.,TRBV5-1,TRBJ2-7,TGCGCCAGCTCCCCGGAGGGACTCGGCGAGCAGTACTTC,CASSPEGLGEQYF
.,.,TRBV5-4,TRBJ1-1,TGTGCCAGCAGCCTCCCGAGGGGGGACACTGAAGCTTTCTTT,CASSLPRGDTEAFF
TRBD1,.,TRBV10-2,TRBJ1-2,TGCGCCAGCACTCCGGGACAGTCCTATGGCTACACCTTC,CASTPGQSYGYTF
.,.,TRBV6-5,TRBJ2-1,TGTGCCAGCAGTTACTCTTCGTGGGGCGAGCAGTTCTTC,CASSYSSWGEQFF
.,few,TRBV9,TRBJ2-7,TGTGCCAGCAGCTTCTCGCCCGCCGCCGAGCAGTACTTC,CASSFSPAAEQYF
TRBD1,once,TRBV6-5,TRBJ2-5,TGTGCCAGCAGTTACGGGGGCAGGGGGTTGGAGACCCAGTACTTC,CASSYGGRGLETQYF
TRBD2,.,TRBV7-3,TRBJ2-7,TGTGCCAGCAGCTTTGGGGGACTACCTTACGAGCAGTACTTC,CASSFGGLPYEQYF
TRBD1,.,TRBV29-1,TRBJ1-4,TGCAGCGCCCGGGGACAGTTGGGTGAAAAACTGTTTTTT,CSARGQLGEKLFF
.,.,TRBV6-5,TRBJ2-2,TGTGCCAGCAGTCTATCCGCGCTAGTCGCCGGGGAGCTGTTTTTT,CASSLSALVAGELFF
.,.,TRBV19,TRBJ2-3,TGTGCCAGTAGGGCAACTAGCACAGATACGCAGTATTTT,CASRATSTDTQYF
.,.,TRBV6-1,TRBJ1-2,TGTGCCAGCAGTGAAGGGGGCCGTGGGGGCTACACCTTC,CASSEGGRGGYTF
.,.,TRBV6-1,TRBJ1-2,TGTGCCAGCAGTGAATCGGTGGGCCCGAGGGAAGGCTACACCTTC,CASSESVGPREGYTF
.,.,TRBV7-2,TRBJ1-5,TGTGCCAGCAGCCACAATGGGGGCTATAGCAATCAGCCCCAGCATTTT,CASSHNGGYSNQPQHF
.,.,TRBV2,TRBJ1-1,TGTGCCAGCAGTGAAAGCCGGGCGGGTTTTGAGGCTTTCTTT,CASSESRAGFEAFF
.,.,TRBV4-3,TRBJ1-4,TGCGCCAGCAGCTCGCTCTTCAGTGCTAATGAAAAACTGTTTTTT,CASSSLFSANEKLFF
TRBD1,.,TRBV5-8,TRBJ1-4,TGTGCCAGCAGCTTGGGACAGGGCGGTAATGAAAAACTGTTTTTT,CASSLGQGGNEKLFF
.,.,TRBV9,TRBJ2-1,TGTGCCAGCAGCGCCGGGAGCACGGGTCTGTCTCGCAATGAGCAGTTCTTC,CASSAGSTGLSRNEQFF
.,.,TRBV7-3,TRBJ1-2,TGTGCCAGCAGCCCCGGGGGGGGGCCTAACTATGGCTACACCTTC,CASSPGGGPNYGYTF
.,.,TRBV4-2,TRBJ1-5,TGTGCCAGCAGCCAAGGGCTGGGGCAGCCCCAGCATTTT,CASSQGLGQPQHF
.,.,TRBV5-8,TRBJ1-5,TGTGCCAGCAGCCCCCTACAGGGTCTTAAAGAGCCCCAGCATTTT,CASSPLQGLKEPQHF
TRBD2,.,TRBV7-3,TRBJ2-2,TGTGCCAGCAGCCGGACTAGTGTCGGGGAGCTGTTTTTT,CASSRTSVGELFF
.,.,TRBV19,TRBJ1-5,TGTGCCAGTTCGGGGCAGGGAAGTCAGCCCCAGCATTTT,CASSGQGSQPQHF
TRBD2,.,TRBV11-3,TRBJ2-3,TGTGCCAGCAGCTTAGGGACTAGCGGGGCCACAGATACGCAGTATTTT,CASSLGTSGATDTQYF
TRBD1,.,TRBV19,TRBJ1-4,TGTGCCAGTAAATACGGACAGGCCGAAAAACTGTTTTTT,CASKYGQAEKLFF
.,.,TRBV30,TRBJ2-2,TGTGCCTGGAGTGTAGGTGGGGAGCTGTTTTTT,CAWSVGGELFF
.,.,TRBV28,TRBJ1-4,TGTGCCAGTAAAACCCCGAGGGGGGCTAATGAAAAACTGTTTTTT,CASKTPRGANEKLFF
TRBD2,.,TRBV11-3,TRBJ2-2,TGTGCCAGCAGCTTAAGGCTAGCGGGAGCTAGCGGGGAGCTGTTTTTT,CASSLRLAGASGELFF
.,.,TRBV6-5,TRBJ2-6,TGTGCCAGCAGTATCCAAACCCCTGGGGCCAACGTCCTGACTTTC,CASSIQTPGANVLTF
TRBD1,.,TRBV2,TRBJ1-4,TGTGCCACCGCGGACAGGTTCGCAACTAATGAAAAACTGTTTTTT,CATADRFATNEKLFF
TRBD1,.,TRBV9,TRBJ1-2,TGTGCCAGCAGCGTAACCGGACAGGCGGGCTACACCTTC,CASSVTGQAGYTF
.,.,TRBV19,TRBJ1-1,TGTGCCAGTATGGGCAGGCAAGCTTTCTTT,CASMGRQAFF
.,.,TRBV19,TRBJ1-4,TGTGCCAGTAGAACGAGTCCAGGGCCGGGTGAGAAACTGTTTTTT,CASRTSPGPGEKLFF